This T cell receptor (beta chain) emerged from a study of T cell clones after liver transplantation. As for the study in general: Timepoints were pre-transplant, pre-withdrawal, and after withdrawal was completed or failed.

Germline CDR1 is KGHSY and CDR2 is FQNENV. V was shortened by 4 bases and J by 0 bases, with 12 bases between the two germline ends. This CDR3 is 15 amino acids long. This table comes from immunoSEQ multiplex PCR, and its TCRdb copy is limited to in-frame clones, with some not included. Counted here are 70,000 to 95,000 clones, roughly 85% occurring once; the ten biggest clones make up over 2.5%. The sample in question was CD4+ T cells from blood, obtained at the 22-month timepoint. The sequence came from a human patient who received a liver transplant. T cells may partly derive from the graft donor. The J gene is TRBJ1-1, the V gene TRBV16; D ambiguous. The CDR3 loop reads CASSPQNLMNTEAFF. The CDR3 DNA reads TGTGCCAGCAGCCCCCAAAACCTGATGAACACTGAAGCTTTCTTT.